This T cell receptor (beta chain) was profiled in a study of HIV-infected patients and healthy controls. Findings and caveats of the study: Significant mean usage differences between HIV-infected patients and controls involved eight alpha and eight beta V genes. In healthy controls, MAIT alpha CDR3s were common; in HIV+ repertoires, severely depleted.

This clonotype was counted many times. Antigen specificity is unknown. No cell fractionation was done, so the repertoire covers all unsorted peripheral blood T cells. Around 0.5 ug RNA was reverse transcribed with alpha and beta constant-region primers. Each of the alpha and beta chains got its own library through chain-specific third strand synthesis with indices. TCRdb re-called the 5' RACE reads through MiXCR, storing one row per CDR3 protein. The sample lists almost 25,000 distinct CDR3 sequences, about 8.7% occurring once. The CDR3 has 15 residues. Germline CDR1 SGDLS, CDR2 YYNGEE. Trimming pared 4 bases from V and 1 base from J, leaving 13 bases between.

The clonotype was recovered from an adult in good health. V gene TRBV9 combines with J gene TRBJ2-3; D not certain. The sequenced sample was blood. CDR3 nucleotide sequence: TGTGCCAGCAGCCCCCAGGCCCGGGGCACAGATACGCAGTATTTT. This gives the protein CASSPQARGTDTQYF.